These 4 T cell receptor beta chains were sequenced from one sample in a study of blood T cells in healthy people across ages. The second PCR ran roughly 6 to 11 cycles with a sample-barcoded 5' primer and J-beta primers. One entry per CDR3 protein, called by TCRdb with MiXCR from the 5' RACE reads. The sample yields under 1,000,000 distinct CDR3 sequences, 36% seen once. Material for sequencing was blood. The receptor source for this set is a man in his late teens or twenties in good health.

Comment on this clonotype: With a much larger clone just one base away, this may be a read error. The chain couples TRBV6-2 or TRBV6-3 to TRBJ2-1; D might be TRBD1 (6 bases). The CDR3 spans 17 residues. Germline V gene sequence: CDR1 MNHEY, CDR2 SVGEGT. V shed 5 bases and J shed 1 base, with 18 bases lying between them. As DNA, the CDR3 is TGTGCCAGCAGTCCCCGGAACAGGGACCTATCCTACAATGAGCAGTTCTTC. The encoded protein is CASSPRNRDLSYNEQFF.

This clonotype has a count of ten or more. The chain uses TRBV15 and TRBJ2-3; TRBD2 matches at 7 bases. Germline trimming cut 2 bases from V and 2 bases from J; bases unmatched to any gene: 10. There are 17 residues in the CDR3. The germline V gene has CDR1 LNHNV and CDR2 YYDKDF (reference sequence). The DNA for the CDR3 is TGTGCCACCAGCAGAAGTTTGGGGGGGAAAGTCACAGATACGCAGTATTTT. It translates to CATSRSLGGKVTDTQYF.

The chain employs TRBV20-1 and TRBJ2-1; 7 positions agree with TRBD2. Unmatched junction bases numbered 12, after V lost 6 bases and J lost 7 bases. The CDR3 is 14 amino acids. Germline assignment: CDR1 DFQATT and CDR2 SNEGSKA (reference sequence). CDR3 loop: CSAERGMRRNEQFF. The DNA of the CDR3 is TGCAGTGCCGAGCGGGGAATGAGGAGGAATGAGCAGTTCTTC.

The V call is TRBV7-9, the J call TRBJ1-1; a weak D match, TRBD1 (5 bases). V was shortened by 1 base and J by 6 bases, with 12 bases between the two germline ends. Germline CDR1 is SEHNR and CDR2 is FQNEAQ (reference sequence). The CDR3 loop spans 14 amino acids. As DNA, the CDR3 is TGTGCCAGCAGCTTAGTAGGGACCCGACCTGAAGCTTTCTTT. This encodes CASSLVGTRPEAFF. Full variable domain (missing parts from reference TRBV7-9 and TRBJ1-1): DTGVSQNPRHKITKRGQNVTFRCDPISEHNRLYWYRQTLGQGPEFLTYFQNEAQLEKSRLLSDRFSAERPKGSFSTLEIQRTEQGDSAMYLCASSLVGTRPEAFFGQGTRLTVV.